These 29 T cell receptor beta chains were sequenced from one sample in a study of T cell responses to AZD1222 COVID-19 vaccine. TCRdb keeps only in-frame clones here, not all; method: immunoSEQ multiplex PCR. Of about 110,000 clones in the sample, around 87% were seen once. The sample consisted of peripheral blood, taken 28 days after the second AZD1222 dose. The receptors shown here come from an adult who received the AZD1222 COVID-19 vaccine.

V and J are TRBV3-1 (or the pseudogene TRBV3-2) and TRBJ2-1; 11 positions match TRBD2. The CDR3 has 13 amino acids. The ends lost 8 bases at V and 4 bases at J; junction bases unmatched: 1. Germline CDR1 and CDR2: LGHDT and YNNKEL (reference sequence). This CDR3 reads CASGTSGYNEQFF. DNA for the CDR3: TGTGCCAGCGGGACTAGCGGTTACAATGAGCAGTTCTTC.

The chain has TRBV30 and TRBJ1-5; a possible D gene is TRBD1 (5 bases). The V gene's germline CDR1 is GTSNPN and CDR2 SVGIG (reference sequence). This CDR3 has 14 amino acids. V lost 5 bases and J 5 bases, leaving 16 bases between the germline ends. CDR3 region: CAWALGGNYQPQHF. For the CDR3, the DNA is TGTGCCTGGGCCCTGGGGGGGAACTATCAGCCCCAGCATTTT.

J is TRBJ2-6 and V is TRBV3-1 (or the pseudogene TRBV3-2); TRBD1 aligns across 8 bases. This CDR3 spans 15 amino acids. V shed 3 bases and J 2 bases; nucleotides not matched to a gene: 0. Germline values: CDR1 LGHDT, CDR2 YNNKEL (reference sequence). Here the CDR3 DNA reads TGTGCCAGCAGCCACAGGGGGCCTGGGGCCAACGTCCTGACTTTC. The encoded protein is CASSHRGPGANVLTF.

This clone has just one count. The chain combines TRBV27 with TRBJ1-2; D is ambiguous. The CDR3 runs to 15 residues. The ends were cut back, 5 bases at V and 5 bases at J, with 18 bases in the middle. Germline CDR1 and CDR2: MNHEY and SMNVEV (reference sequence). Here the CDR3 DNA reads TGTGCCAGCAGTCCCCGCCTTTTAGTTGCTTATGGCTACACCTTC. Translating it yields CASSPRLLVAYGYTF.

Here the CDR3 reads CASSRSETQYF. The CDR3, as DNA: TGTGCCAGCAGCCGCTCGGAGACCCAGTACTTC. The chain carries TRBV3-1 (or the pseudogene TRBV3-2) and TRBJ2-5; D uncertain. V was trimmed by 4 bases and J by 5 bases, leaving 5 bases between them. Germline lookup yields CDR1 LGHDT and CDR2 YNNKEL (reference sequence). The CDR3 has 11 residues.

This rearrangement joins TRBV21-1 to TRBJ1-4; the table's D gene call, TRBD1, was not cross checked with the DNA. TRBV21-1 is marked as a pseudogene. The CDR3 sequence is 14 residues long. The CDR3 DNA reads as TGTGCCAGCAGCACCGGACAGGGTTTTGAAAAACTGTTTTTT. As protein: CASSTGQGFEKLFF.

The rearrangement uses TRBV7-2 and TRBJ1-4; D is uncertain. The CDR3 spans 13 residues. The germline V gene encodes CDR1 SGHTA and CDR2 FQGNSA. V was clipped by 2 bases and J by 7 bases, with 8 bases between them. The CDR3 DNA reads TGTGCCAGCAGCTTAAGGATGGCTGAAAAACTGTTTTTT. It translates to CASSLRMAEKLFF. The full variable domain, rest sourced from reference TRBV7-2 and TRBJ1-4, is GAGVSQSPSNKVTEKGKDVELRCDPISGHTALYWYRQSLGQGLEFLIYFQGNSAPDKSGLPSDRFSAERTGGSVSTLTIQRTQQEDSAVYLCASSLRMAEKLFFGSGTQLSVL.

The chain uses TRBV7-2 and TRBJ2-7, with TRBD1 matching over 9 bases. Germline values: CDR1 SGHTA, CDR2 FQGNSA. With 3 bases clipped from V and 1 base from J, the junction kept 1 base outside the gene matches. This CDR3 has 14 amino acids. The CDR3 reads CASSFDRGSYEQYF. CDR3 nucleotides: TGTGCCAGCAGCTTCGACAGGGGGTCCTACGAGCAGTACTTC.

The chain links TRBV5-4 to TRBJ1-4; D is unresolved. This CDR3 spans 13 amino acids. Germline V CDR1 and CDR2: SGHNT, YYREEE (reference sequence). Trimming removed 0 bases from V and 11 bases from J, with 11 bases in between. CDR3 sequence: CASSLDQARKLFF. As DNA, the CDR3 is TGTGCCAGCAGCTTGGATCAGGCCCGTAAACTGTTTTTT. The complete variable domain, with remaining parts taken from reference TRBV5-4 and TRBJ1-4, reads ETGVTQSPTHLIKTRGQQVTLRCSSQSGHNTVSWYQQALGQGPQFIFQYYREEENGRGNFPPRFSGLQFPNYSSELNVNALELDDSALYLCASSLDQARKLFFGSGTQLSVL.

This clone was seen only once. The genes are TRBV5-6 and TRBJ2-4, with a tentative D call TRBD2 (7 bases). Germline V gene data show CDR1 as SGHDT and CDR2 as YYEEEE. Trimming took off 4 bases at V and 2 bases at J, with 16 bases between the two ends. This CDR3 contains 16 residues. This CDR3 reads CASSPLAGATKNIQYF. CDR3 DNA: TGTGCCAGCAGCCCGTTGGCGGGGGCCACCAAAAACATTCAGTACTTC.

For the CDR3, the DNA is TGTGCCAGCAGTTACCACGGGACAGCCGGCGAGCAGTACTTC. It is translated as CASSYHGTAGEQYF. This sequence joins TRBV6-5 and TRBJ2-7, with 7 bases fitting TRBD1. V shed 2 bases, J shed 6 bases, and the junction held 7 bases outside the gene matches. Germline-derived CDR1 and CDR2 are MNHEY and SVGAGI. This CDR3 region has 14 residues.

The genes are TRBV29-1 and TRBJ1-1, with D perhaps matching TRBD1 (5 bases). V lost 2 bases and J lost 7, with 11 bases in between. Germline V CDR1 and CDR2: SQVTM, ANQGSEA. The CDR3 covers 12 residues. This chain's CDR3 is CSVETFRGEAFF. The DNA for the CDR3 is TGCAGCGTTGAAACTTTTAGGGGTGAAGCTTTCTTT.

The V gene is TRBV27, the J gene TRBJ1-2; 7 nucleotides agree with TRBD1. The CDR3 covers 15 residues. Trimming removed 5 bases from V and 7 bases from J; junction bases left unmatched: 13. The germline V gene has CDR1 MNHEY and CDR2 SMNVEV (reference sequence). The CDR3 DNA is TGTGCCAGCAGTCCGAGGACAGGACACGTGGGTGGCTACACCTTC. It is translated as CASSPRTGHVGGYTF.

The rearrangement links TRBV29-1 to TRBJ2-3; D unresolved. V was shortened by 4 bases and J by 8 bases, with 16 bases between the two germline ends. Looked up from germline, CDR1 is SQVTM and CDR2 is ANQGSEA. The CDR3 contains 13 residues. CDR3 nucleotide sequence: TGCAGCGTTGGAGACTTGGTAGTAGGTACGCAGTATTTT. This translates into CSVGDLVVGTQYF.

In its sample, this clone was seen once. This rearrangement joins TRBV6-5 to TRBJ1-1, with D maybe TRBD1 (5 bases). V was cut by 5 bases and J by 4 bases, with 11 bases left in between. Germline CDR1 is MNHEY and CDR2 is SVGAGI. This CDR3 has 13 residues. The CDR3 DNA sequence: TGTGCCAGCAGTCCCGACAGCTTCACTGAAGCTTTCTTT. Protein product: CASSPDSFTEAFF.

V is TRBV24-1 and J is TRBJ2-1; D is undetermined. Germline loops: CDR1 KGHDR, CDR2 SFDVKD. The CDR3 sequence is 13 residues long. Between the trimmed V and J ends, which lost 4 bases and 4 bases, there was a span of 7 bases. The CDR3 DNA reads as TGTGCCACCAGTGACCTTAGTTACAATGAGCAGTTCTTC. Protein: CATSDLSYNEQFF.

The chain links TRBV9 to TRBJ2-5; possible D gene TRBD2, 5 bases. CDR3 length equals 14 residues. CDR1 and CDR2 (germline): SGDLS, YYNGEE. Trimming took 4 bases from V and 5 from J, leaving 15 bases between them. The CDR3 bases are TGTGCCAGCAGCTCCCTCGGTAGCGTGGAGACCCAGTACTTC. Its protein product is CASSSLGSVETQYF.

The CDR3 reads CASTPLQGYNSPLHF. The CDR3, as DNA: TGTGCCAGTACCCCTTTACAGGGGTACAATTCACCCCTCCACTTT. The chain carries TRBV19 and TRBJ1-6; 7 nucleotides match TRBD1. J was trimmed by 7 bases and V by 7 bases; bases with no gene match: 10. The CDR3 runs 15 residues. CDR1 is LNHDA and CDR2 is SQIVND in the germline V gene (reference sequence).

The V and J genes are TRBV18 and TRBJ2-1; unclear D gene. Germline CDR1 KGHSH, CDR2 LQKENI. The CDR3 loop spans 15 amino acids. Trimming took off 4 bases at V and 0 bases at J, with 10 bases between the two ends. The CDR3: CASSLQQTSYNEQFF. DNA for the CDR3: TGTGCCAGCTCACTGCAACAGACCTCCTACAATGAGCAGTTCTTC.

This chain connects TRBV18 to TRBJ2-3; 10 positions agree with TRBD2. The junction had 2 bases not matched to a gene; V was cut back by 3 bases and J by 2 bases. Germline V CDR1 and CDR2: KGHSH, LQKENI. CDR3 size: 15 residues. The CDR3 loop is CASSPTSGYTDTQYF. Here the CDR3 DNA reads TGTGCCAGCTCACCGACTAGCGGGTACACAGATACGCAGTATTTT.

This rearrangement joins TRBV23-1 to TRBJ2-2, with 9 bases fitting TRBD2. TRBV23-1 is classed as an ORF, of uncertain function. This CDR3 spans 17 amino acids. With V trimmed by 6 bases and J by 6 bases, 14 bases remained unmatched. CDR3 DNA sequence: TGCGCCAGCAGAGCCCCGTCTCCGCGGGGGGGTGCCGGGGAGCTGTTTTTT. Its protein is CASRAPSPRGGAGELFF.

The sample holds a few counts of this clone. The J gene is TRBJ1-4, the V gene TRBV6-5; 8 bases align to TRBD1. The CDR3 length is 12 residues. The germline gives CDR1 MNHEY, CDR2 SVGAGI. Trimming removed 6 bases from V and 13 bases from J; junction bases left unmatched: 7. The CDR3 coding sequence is TGTGCCAGCAGGCCTCAGACAGGGGCACTGTTTTTT. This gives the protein CASRPQTGALFF.

The CDR3 DNA reads TGTGCCAGCAGTCCACTAGCGGGAGGGCCCGGGGTTACAGATACGCAGTATTTT. Translating it yields CASSPLAGGPGVTDTQYF. J is TRBJ2-3 and V is TRBV27, with 13 bases fitting TRBD2. The junction had 11 bases not matched to a gene; V was cut back by 5 bases and J by 3 bases. Germline CDR1 MNHEY, CDR2 SMNVEV (reference sequence). This CDR3 has 18 amino acids.

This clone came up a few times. The CDR3 sequence is CASSSLDRGYQETQYF. In DNA, the CDR3 is TGCGCCAGCAGCTCCCTGGACAGGGGGTACCAAGAGACCCAGTACTTC. The chain recombines TRBV5-1 with TRBJ2-5; 10 bases are a match to TRBD1. V trimming: 3 bases; J trimming: 0 bases; junction bases outside the gene matches: 5. The CDR3 runs to 16 residues. The V gene's germline CDR1 is SGHRS and CDR2 YFSETQ.

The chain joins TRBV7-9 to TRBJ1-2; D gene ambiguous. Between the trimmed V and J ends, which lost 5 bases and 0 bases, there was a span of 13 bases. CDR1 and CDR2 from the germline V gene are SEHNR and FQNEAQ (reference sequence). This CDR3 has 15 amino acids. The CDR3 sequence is CASSGVGKANYGYTF. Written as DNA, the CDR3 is TGTGCCAGCAGCGGCGTCGGCAAAGCTAACTATGGCTACACCTTC.

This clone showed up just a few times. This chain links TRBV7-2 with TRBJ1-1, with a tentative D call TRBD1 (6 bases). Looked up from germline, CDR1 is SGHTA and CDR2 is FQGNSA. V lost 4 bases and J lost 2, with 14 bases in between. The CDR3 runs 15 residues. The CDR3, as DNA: TGTGCCAGCAGCTGGACCGGGACACAAAACACTGAAGCTTTCTTT. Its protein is CASSWTGTQNTEAFF.

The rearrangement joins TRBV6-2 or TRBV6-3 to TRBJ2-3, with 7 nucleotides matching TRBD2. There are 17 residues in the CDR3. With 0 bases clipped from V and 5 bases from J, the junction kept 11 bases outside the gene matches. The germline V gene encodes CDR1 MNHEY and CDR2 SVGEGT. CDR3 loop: CASSYSSTGRAGDTQYF. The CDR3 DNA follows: TGTGCCAGCAGTTACTCGAGTACGGGGAGGGCCGGAGATACGCAGTATTTT.

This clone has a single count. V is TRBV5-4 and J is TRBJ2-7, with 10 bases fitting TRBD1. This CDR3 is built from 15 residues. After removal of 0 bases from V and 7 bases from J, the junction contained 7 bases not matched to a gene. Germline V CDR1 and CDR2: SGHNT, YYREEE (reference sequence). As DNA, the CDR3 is TGTGCCAGCAGCTTGGGGGACAGGGGCTTTTTAGAGCAGTACTTC. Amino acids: CASSLGDRGFLEQYF.

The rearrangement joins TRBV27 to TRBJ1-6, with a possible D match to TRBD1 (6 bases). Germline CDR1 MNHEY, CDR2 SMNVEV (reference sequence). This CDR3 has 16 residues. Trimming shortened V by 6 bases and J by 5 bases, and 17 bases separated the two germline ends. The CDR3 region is CASSMLGGTNNSPLHF. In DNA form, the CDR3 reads TGTGCCAGCAGCATGCTAGGGGGTACCAATAATTCACCCCTCCACTTT.